The text below deals with one T cell receptor (beta chain). The data belong to a study of blood T cell repertoires in COVID-19. Study as a whole: The samples span acute and convalescent COVID-19 from the United States, Italy and Spain. T cells, B-cell-depleted T cells, or PBMCs supplied cDNA or gDNA.

CDR1 and CDR2 from the germline V gene are SQVTM and ANQGSEA. The length of the CDR3 is 12 residues. V shed 8 bases and J shed 6 bases, with 17 bases lying between them. Study processing details: Reference gene primers were amplified, and this amplification served to estimate nucleated cell counts. Data came from immunoSEQ multiplex PCR; TCRdb stores just in-frame clones and leaves some out. That table is the source of V, J and clone size, and D and trimming were worked out from the DNA. This table has 150,000 to 200,000 clones, approximately 92% appearing once. Sequencing was carried out using peripheral blood. This chain connects TRBV29-1 to TRBJ2-7, with a tentative D call TRBD1 (6 bases). The sequence was collected from a man aged 30-40 years with COVID-19, enrolled during active disease. CDR3 region: CSIERQGPEQYF. The CDR3, as DNA: TGCAGCATCGAAAGGCAGGGGCCCGAGCAGTACTTC.